This entry lists 16 T cell receptor beta chains sequenced from one sample in a study of cytomegalovirus exposure and HLA in healthy donors. The study ran its PCR with 60 Vbeta and 13 Jbeta primers. Assay used: immunoSEQ multiplex PCR; TCRdb lists only in-frame clones, some missing. The sample lists under 70,000 clones, approximately 71% seen once, with about 37% in the top ten. The sample was PBMCs. These receptors were obtained from a middle-aged man in good health and CMV-seropositive.

The gene calls are TRBV30 and TRBJ1-6; weak D call: TRBD1 (6 bases). CDR3 length equals 13 residues. Germline loops: CDR1 GTSNPN, CDR2 SVGIG (reference sequence). V was cut by 1 base and J by 5 bases, with 6 bases left in between. DNA for the CDR3: TGTGCCTGGAGTGGACAGGATAATTCACCCCTCCACTTT. This sequence encodes CAWSGQDNSPLHF. The full variable domain, rest sourced from reference TRBV30 and TRBJ1-6, is SQTIHQWPATLVQPVGSPLSLECTVEGTSNPNLYWYRQAAGRGLQLLFYSVGIGQISSEVPQNLSASRPQDRQFILSSKKLLLSDSGFYLCAWSGQDNSPLHFGNGTRLTVT.

J is TRBJ2-3 and V is TRBV27; weak D call: TRBD1 (6 bases). CDR3 size: 16 residues. Trimming pared 0 bases from V and 4 bases from J, leaving 14 bases between. Germline assignment: CDR1 MNHEY and CDR2 SMNVEV (reference sequence). As DNA, the CDR3 is TGTGCCAGCAGTTTATCGACAGGATCCCTAGCAGATACGCAGTATTTT. Protein sequence: CASSLSTGSLADTQYF.

This clone was found once. The gene calls are TRBV7-2 and TRBJ1-1, with 9 bases lining up with TRBD1. The CDR3 contains 13 residues. Germline values: CDR1 SGHTA, CDR2 FQGNSA. With 6 bases clipped from V and 5 bases from J, the junction kept 4 bases outside the gene matches. CDR3 amino acids: CASSRDRVTEAFF. In DNA, the CDR3 is TGTGCCAGCAGTCGGGACAGGGTAACTGAAGCTTTCTTT.

This clone was observed a few times. The V gene is TRBV30, the J gene TRBJ2-2, with a tentative D call TRBD1 (5 bases). CDR1 and CDR2 from the germline V gene are GTSNPN and SVGIG (reference sequence). The CDR3 covers 13 residues. The V end was cut by 5 bases, the J end by 2 bases, with 9 bases between. CDR3 loop: CAWDSINTGELFF. Written as DNA, the CDR3 is TGTGCCTGGGACAGCATTAACACCGGGGAGCTGTTTTTT.

The chain couples TRBV29-1 to TRBJ1-4; D is unclear. Per the germline V gene, CDR1 is SQVTM and CDR2 is ANQGSEA. The CDR3 contains 11 residues. V lost 5 bases and J lost 2, with 3 bases in between. The CDR3 DNA sequence: TGCAGCGTTCGTACTAATGAAAAACTGTTTTTT. Its translation: CSVRTNEKLFF.

The CDR3 reads CASSQAWRGRSEAFF. Written as DNA, the CDR3 is TGCGCCAGCAGCCAAGCGTGGAGGGGGCGGAGTGAAGCTTTCTTT. V usage is TRBV4-1 and J usage is TRBJ1-1, with 7 bases that match TRBD1. Germline assignment: CDR1 MGHRA and CDR2 YSYEKL. The CDR3 sequence is 15 residues long. Unmatched junction bases numbered 9, after V lost 1 base and J lost 7 bases.

V usage is TRBV7-9 and J usage is TRBJ1-1, with D possibly being TRBD1 (5 bases). V was trimmed by 0 bases and J by 7 bases, leaving 12 bases between them. CDR1 is SEHNR, CDR2 FQNEAQ, per germline (reference sequence). The length of the CDR3 is 14 residues. The CDR3 DNA follows: TGTGCCAGCAGCTTAGCCACCGGGACTGGTGAAGCTTTCTTT. Its protein product is CASSLATGTGEAFF.

The rearrangement uses TRBV4-2 and TRBJ1-1, with TRBD1 as a possible D gene (5 bases). Germline lookup yields CDR1 LGHNA and CDR2 YNFKEQ. This CDR3 region has 16 residues. V lost 3 bases to trimming and J lost 0 bases, with 14 bases between them. The CDR3 DNA follows: TGTGCCAGCAGCCACGCCGGGGGGGAGTTGAACACTGAAGCTTTCTTT. Translated, it gives CASSHAGGELNTEAFF.

CDR3 region: CASSEVIGQGKETQYF. CDR3 coding DNA: TGCGCCAGCAGTGAGGTTATCGGACAGGGAAAAGAGACCCAGTACTTC. The V gene is TRBV10-1, the J gene TRBJ2-5, with 8 positions matching TRBD1. Germline CDR1 reads WNHNN; CDR2 reads SYGVQD (reference sequence). The CDR3 is 16 amino acids. V was clipped by 2 bases and J by 3 bases; unmatched bases: 8.

The chain joins TRBV7-9 to TRBJ1-2; D is uncertain. The V and J ends lost 5 bases and 4 bases respectively, with 14 bases between them. Germline lookup yields CDR1 SEHNR and CDR2 FQNEAQ (reference sequence). The CDR3 is made up of 14 amino acids. The CDR3 spells CASSPGEAFYGYTF. The CDR3 nucleotides are TGTGCCAGCAGCCCCGGTGAGGCGTTCTATGGCTACACCTTC.

V and J are TRBV5-6 and TRBJ2-3; 8 nucleotides agree with TRBD1. Unmatched junction bases numbered 9, after V lost 4 bases and J lost 2 bases. CDR3 length: 16 amino acids. The germline V gene has CDR1 SGHDT and CDR2 YYEEEE. The CDR3 reads CASSRSGQGYTDTQYF. In DNA form, the CDR3 reads TGTGCCAGCAGCCGCTCCGGACAGGGCTACACAGATACGCAGTATTTT.

J is TRBJ1-5 and V is TRBV27; 9 nucleotides line up with TRBD1. V was pared by 6 bases and J by 0 bases, with 9 bases of the junction left unmatched. This CDR3 region has 17 residues. Germline V gives CDR1 MNHEY, CDR2 SMNVEV (reference sequence). CDR3 DNA: TGTGCCAGCAGCTCCGGGACAGGGTTTGATAGCAATCAGCCCCAGCATTTT. It yields the protein CASSSGTGFDSNQPQHF.

This clone was observed a handful of times. The V gene is TRBV6-1, the J gene TRBJ2-3; 7 bases align to TRBD1. The V and J ends lost 6 bases and 0 bases, in that order; junction bases with no gene match: 3. From germline, CDR1 is MNHNS and CDR2 SASEGT. The CDR3 has 14 residues. The CDR3 sequence: CASRTGYSTDTQYF. CDR3 coding DNA: TGTGCCAGCAGGACAGGGTATAGCACAGATACGCAGTATTTT.

A note on this clone: Other DNA sequences of this sample code for an identical CDR3. This chain connects TRBV6-5 to TRBJ2-7, with 7 bases that match TRBD1. V shed 2 bases and J 2 bases; nucleotides not matched to a gene: 6. From germline, CDR1 is MNHEY and CDR2 SVGAGI. The CDR3 runs 15 residues. The CDR3 loop reads CASSYTWTGTYEQYF. The CDR3 DNA reads TGTGCCAGCAGTTACACCTGGACAGGAACCTACGAGCAGTACTTC.

This clone is a singleton in its sample. DNA of the CDR3: TGTGCCAGCAGCCGTAGACAGGGACCAGCTAGAGGAAACACCATATATTTT. Protein sequence: CASSRRQGPARGNTIYF. The chain is built from TRBV7-9 and TRBJ1-3; TRBD1 agrees at 7 bases. Looked up from germline, CDR1 is SEHNR and CDR2 is FQNEAQ (reference sequence). The CDR3 consists of 17 residues. The ends lost 5 bases at V and 4 bases at J; junction bases unmatched: 14.

This clone turned up a few times. The chain couples TRBV9 to TRBJ1-4; 7 bases line up with TRBD1. Germline-derived CDR1 and CDR2 are SGDLS and YYNGEE. V was pared by 4 bases and J by 6 bases, with 6 bases of the junction left unmatched. This CDR3 has 14 amino acids. DNA of the CDR3: TGTGCCAGCAGCCGTGACGGACAGGATGAAAAACTGTTTTTT. This encodes CASSRDGQDEKLFF.